This TCR beta chain was identified in a study of identical twins. Whole-study results and caveats: With abundant cord blood beta clonotypes, insertions were fewer; memory repertoires showed no such pattern. Twin pairs had excess sharing that was weaker in beta out-of-frame sequences. In zero-insertion analyses, partial confounding could arise from invariant MAIT and iNKT cells.

One entry per CDR3 protein, called by TCRdb with MiXCR from the 5' RACE reads. The repertoire holds 700,000 or so distinct CDR3 sequences, with 8.5% to 9% as singletons. Between the trimmed V and J ends, which lost 7 bases and 5 bases, there was a span of 11 bases. CDR3 length: 12 residues. Germline V gene data show CDR1 as MDHEN and CDR2 as SYDVKM. Donors were all healthy Caucasians. This clonotype was seen many times. Its antigen is unknown. A further study also used this sample, focusing on yellow fever vaccine responses in identical twins.

The genes are TRBV28 and TRBJ1-2; D is perhaps TRBD1 (6 bases). This clonotype was sampled from a woman between 18 and 29 years old in good health. The sequenced sample consisted of PBMCs. The CDR3 bases are TGTGCCAGCACCGGGAGGGGGTATGGCTACACCTTC. It codes for CASTGRGYGYTF.